The clone carrying this T cell receptor (beta chain) was counted a single time. Its antigen is unidentified. Repertoires were generated with immunoSEQ multiplex PCR, while TCRdb's copy carries only in-frame clones and drops some. The table has 2 million to 2.5 million clones, 92% seen once; the top ten hold around 0.4%. The record originates from a study of shared clonotypes between healthy human individuals. Whole-study context: Three CD4 naive, three CD4 memory, two CD8 naive and one CD8 memory plate were used per donor. Findings of the study overall: It was the few donors that limited the genetic and exposure-history diversity represented. Clonotypes that were shared across a handful of donors made up approximately 5% of naive CD4 clonotypes.

Specimen: naive CD4+ T cells from PBMCs. As to subset: CD45RA+ positively selected. The clonotype originates from a man younger than 35 in good health. Some clones in this sample may be carry-over from other donors' samples.

This chain's CDR3 is CASSFKLVTSTDTQYF. The CDR3 DNA is TGCGCCAGCAGCTTTAAGCTAGTAACTAGCACAGATACGCAGTATTTT. V and J are TRBV5-1 and TRBJ2-3; D is undetermined. The CDR3 sequence is 16 residues long. In germline, CDR1 is SGHRS, CDR2 YFSETQ. Trimming removed 2 bases at V and 0 bases at J, with 13 bases between.